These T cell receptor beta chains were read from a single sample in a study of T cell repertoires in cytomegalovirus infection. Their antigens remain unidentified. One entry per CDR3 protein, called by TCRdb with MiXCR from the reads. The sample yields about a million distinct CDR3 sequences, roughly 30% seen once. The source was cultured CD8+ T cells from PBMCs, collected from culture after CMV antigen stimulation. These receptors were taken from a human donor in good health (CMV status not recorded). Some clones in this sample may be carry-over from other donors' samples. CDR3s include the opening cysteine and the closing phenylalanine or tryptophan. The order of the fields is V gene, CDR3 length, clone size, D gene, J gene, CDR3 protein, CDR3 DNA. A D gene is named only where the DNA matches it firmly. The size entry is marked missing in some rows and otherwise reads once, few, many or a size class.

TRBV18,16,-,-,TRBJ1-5,CASSPPGPVGNQPQHF,TGTGCCAGCTCACCACCCGGACCTGTGGGCAATCAGCCCCAGCATTTT
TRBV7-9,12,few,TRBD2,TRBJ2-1,CATEPGGDEQFF,TGTGCCACCGAACCGGGGGGGGATGAGCAGTTCTTC
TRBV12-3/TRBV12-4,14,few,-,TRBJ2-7,CASSFGALSYEQYF,TGTGCCAGCAGTTTCGGGGCTTTATCCTACGAGCAGTACTTC
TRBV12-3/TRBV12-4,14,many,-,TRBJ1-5,CASSYWDDHQPQHF,TGTGCCAGCAGTTACTGGGACGACCATCAGCCCCAGCATTTT
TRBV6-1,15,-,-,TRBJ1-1,CASSEQRGLNTEAFF,TGTGCCAGCAGTGAACAGAGAGGGTTGAACACTGAAGCTTTCTTT
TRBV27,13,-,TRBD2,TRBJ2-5,CASSPSGGGTQYF,TGTGCCAGCAGCCCGAGTGGGGGGGGGACCCAGTACTTC
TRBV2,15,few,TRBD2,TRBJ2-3,CASPLAGGSTDTQYF,TGTGCCAGCCCGTTAGCGGGGGGTAGCACAGATACGCAGTATTTT
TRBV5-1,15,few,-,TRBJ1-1,CASSLAGAMNTEAFF,TGCGCCAGCAGCTTGGCAGGGGCAATGAACACTGAAGCTTTCTTT
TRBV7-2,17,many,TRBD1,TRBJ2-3,CASSLRPGTGDADTQYF,TGTGCCAGCAGCTTAAGACCTGGGACAGGGGACGCAGATACGCAGTATTTT
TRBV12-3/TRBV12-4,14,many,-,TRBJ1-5,CASSLWGSNQPQHF,TGTGCCAGCAGTTTATGGGGAAGCAATCAGCCCCAGCATTTT
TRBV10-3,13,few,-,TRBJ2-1,CAIRVAPDNEQFF,TGTGCCATCAGAGTAGCGCCCGACAATGAGCAGTTCTTC
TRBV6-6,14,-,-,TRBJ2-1,CASSFRAGDNEQFF,TGTGCCAGCAGTTTCCGCGCAGGGGACAATGAGCAGTTCTTC
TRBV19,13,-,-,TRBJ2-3,CASSRVRADTQYF,TGTGCCAGTAGCCGCGTGAGGGCAGATACGCAGTATTTT
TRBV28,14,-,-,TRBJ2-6,CASSLFSGANVLTF,TGTGCCAGCAGTTTATTCTCTGGGGCCAACGTCCTGACTTTC
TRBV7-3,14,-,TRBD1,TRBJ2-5,CASSFPGGAETQYF,TGTGCCAGCAGCTTTCCAGGGGGCGCTGAGACCCAGTACTTC